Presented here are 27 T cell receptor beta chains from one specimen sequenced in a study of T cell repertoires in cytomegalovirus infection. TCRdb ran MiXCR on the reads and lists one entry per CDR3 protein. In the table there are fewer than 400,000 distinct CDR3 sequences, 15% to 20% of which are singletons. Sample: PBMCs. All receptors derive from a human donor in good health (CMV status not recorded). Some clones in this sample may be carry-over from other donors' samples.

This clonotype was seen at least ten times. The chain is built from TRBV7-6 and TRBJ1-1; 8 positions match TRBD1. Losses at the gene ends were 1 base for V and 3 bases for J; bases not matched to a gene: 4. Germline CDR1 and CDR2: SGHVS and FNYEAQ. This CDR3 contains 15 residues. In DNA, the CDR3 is TGTGCCAGCAGCTTAGTGCAGGGGGCAGACACTGAAGCTTTCTTT. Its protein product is CASSLVQGADTEAFF.

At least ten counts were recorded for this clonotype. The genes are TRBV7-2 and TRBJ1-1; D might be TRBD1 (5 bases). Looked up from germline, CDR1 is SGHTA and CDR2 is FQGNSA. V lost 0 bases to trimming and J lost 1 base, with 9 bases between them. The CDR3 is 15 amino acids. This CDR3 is CASSLAGRANTEAFF. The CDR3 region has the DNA TGTGCCAGCAGCTTAGCGGGCAGGGCGAACACTGAAGCTTTCTTT. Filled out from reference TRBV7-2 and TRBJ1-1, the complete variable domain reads GAGVSQSPSNKVTEKGKDVELRCDPISGHTALYWYRQSLGQGLEFLIYFQGNSAPDKSGLPSDRFSAERTGGSVSTLTIQRTQQEDSAVYLCASSLAGRANTEAFFGQGTRLTVV.

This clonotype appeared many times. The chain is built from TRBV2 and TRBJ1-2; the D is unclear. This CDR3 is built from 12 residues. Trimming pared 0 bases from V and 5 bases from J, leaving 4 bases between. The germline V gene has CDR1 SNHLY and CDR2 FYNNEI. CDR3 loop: CASSEAMYGYTF. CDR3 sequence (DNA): TGTGCCAGCAGTGAAGCGATGTATGGCTACACCTTC.

CDR3 in amino acids: CASSTGLLGAYEQYF. The DNA for the CDR3 is TGCGCCAGCAGCACGGGACTTCTCGGCGCCTACGAGCAGTACTTC. The chain employs TRBV5-1 and TRBJ2-7, with D possibly TRBD2 on 6 matching bases. This CDR3 comprises 15 residues. V lost 4 bases, J lost 2 bases, and 16 bases lay in between. Germline V gene data show CDR1 as SGHRS and CDR2 as YFSETQ.

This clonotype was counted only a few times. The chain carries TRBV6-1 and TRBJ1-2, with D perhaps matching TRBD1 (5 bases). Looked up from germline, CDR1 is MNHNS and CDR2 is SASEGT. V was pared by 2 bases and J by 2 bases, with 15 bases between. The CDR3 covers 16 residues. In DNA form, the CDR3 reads TGTGCCAGCAGTGAATCCCCAGGGAGGGGAAACTATGGCTACACCTTC. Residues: CASSESPGRGNYGYTF.

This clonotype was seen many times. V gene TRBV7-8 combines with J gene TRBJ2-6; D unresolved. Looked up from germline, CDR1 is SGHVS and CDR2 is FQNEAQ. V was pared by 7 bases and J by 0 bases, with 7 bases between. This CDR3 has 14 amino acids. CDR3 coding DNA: TGTGCCAGCACCTCATACTCTGGGGCCAACGTCCTGACTTTC. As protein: CASTSYSGANVLTF.

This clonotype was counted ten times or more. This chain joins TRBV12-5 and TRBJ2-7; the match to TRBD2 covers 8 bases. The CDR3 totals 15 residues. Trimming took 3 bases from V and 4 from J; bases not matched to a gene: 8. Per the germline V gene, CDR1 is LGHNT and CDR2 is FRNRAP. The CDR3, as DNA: TGTGCTAGTGGTTTAAGAGCGGGAGTGGGGTACGAGCAGTACTTC. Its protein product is CASGLRAGVGYEQYF.

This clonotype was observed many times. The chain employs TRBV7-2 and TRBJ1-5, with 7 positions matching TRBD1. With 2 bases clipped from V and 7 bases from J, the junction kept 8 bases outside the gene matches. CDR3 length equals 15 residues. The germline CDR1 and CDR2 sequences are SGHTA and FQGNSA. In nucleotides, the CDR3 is TGTGCCAGCAGCTTACGACAGGGCGCGGGCCAGCCCCAGCATTTT. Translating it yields CASSLRQGAGQPQHF.

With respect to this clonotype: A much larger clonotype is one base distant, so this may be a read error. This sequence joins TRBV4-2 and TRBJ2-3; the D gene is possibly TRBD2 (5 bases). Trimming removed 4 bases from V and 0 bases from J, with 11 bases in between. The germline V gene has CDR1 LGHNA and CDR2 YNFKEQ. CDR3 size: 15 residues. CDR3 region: CASSLSETSTDTQYF. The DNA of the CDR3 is TGTGCCAGCAGCCTTAGCGAAACTAGCACAGATACGCAGTATTTT.

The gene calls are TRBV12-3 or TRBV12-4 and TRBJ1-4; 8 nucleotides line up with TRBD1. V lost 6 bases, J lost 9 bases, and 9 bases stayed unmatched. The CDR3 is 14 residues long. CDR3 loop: CASSPRTGRKKLFF. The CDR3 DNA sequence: TGTGCCAGCAGCCCTAGGACAGGGAGAAAAAAACTGTTTTTT.

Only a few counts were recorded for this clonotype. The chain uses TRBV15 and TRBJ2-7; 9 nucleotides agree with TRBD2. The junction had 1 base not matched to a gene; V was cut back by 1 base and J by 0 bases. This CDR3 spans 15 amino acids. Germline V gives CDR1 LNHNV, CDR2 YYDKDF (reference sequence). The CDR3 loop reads CATSRVTSGSYEQYF. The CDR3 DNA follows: TGTGCCACCAGCAGAGTGACTAGCGGCTCCTACGAGCAGTACTTC.

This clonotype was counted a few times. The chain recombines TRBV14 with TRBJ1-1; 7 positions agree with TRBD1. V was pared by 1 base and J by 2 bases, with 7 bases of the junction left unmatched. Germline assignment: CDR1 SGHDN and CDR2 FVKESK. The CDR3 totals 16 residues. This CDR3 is CASSQVLTGRNTEAFF. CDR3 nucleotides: TGTGCCAGCAGCCAAGTATTGACAGGGAGAAACACTGAAGCTTTCTTT.

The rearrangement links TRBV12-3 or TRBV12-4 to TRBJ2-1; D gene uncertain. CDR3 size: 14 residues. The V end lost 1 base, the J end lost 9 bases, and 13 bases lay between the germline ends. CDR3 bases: TGTGCCAGCAGTTTAGAAGGATCGCGTAGTGAGCAGTTCTTC. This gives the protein CASSLEGSRSEQFF.

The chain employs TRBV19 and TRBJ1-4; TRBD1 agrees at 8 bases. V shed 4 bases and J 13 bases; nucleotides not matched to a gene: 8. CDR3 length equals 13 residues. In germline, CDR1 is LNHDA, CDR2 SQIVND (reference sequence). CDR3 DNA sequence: TGTGCCAGTAGTACGGGGGCCACAGGGGGACTGTTTTTT. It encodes CASSTGATGGLFF. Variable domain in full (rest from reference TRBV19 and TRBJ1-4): DGGITQSPKYLFRKEGQNVTLSCEQNLNHDAMYWYRQDPGQGLRLIYYSQIVNDFQKGDIAEGYSVSREKKESFPLTVTSAQKNPTAFYLCASSTGATGGLFFGSGTQLSVL.

CDR3 amino acids: CASSPIEDAGELFF. DNA for the CDR3: TGTGCCAGCAGCCCGATCGAGGACGCCGGGGAGCTGTTTTTT. The rearrangement joins TRBV4-2 to TRBJ2-2; D is unclear. Germline loops: CDR1 LGHNA, CDR2 YNFKEQ. V was cut by 4 bases and J by 6 bases, with 12 bases left in between. The CDR3 has 14 residues.

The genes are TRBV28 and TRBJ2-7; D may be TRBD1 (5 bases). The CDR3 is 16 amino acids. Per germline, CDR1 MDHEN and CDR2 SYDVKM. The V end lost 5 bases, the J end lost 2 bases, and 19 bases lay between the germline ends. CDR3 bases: TGTGCCAGCAGTCCACCTTACGCTGGGGCCCCCTACGAGCAGTACTTC. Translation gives CASSPPYAGAPYEQYF. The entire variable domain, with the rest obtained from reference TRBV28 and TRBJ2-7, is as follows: DVKVTQSSRYLVKRTGEKVFLECVQDMDHENMFWYRQDPGLGLRLIYFSYDVKMKEKGDIPEGYSVSREKKERFSLILESASTNQTSMYLCASSPPYAGAPYEQYFGPGTRLTVT.

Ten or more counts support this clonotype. The CDR3 DNA reads TGTGCCAGCAGCTTAACAGCTACTAATGAAAAACTGTTTTTT. It codes for CASSLTATNEKLFF. This rearrangement joins TRBV7-2 to TRBJ1-4; D not resolved. The length of the CDR3 is 14 residues. CDR1 SGHTA and CDR2 FQGNSA come from the germline V gene. The V and J ends lost 2 bases and 2 bases respectively, with 6 bases between them.

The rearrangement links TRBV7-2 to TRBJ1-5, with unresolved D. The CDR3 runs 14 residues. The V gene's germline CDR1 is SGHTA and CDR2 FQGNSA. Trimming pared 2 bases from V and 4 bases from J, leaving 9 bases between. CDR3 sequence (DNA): TGTGCCAGCAGCTTATCGGCGGAGAATCAGCCCCAGCATTTT. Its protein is CASSLSAENQPQHF. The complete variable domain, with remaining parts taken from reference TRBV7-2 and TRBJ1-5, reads GAGVSQSPSNKVTEKGKDVELRCDPISGHTALYWYRQSLGQGLEFLIYFQGNSAPDKSGLPSDRFSAERTGGSVSTLTIQRTQQEDSAVYLCASSLSAENQPQHFGDGTRLSIL.

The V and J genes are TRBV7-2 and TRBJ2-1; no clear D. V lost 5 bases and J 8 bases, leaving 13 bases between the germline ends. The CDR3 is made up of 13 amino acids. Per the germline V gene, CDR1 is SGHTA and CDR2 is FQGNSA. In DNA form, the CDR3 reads TGTGCCAGCAGCAGGAACAACATCGATGAGCAGTTCTTC. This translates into CASSRNNIDEQFF.

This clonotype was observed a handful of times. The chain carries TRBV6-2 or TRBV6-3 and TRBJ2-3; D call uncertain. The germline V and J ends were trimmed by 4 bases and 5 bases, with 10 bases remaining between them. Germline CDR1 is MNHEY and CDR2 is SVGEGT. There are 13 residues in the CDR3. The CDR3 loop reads CASSSTLGDTQYF. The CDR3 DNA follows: TGTGCCAGCAGTTCTACTTTAGGAGATACGCAGTATTTT.

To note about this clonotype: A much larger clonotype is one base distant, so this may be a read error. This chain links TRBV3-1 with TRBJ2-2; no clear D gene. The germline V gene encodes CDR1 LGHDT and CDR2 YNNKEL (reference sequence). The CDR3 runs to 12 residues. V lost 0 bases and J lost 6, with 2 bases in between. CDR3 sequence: CASSQDPGELFF. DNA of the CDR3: TGTGCCAGCAGCCAAGACCCCGGGGAGCTGTTTTTT.

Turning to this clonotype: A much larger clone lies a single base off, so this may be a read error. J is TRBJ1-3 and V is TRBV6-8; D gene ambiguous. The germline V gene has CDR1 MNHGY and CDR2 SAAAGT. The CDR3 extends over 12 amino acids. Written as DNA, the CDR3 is TGTGTCAGCAGTTCAGCCGGAAACACCATATATTTT. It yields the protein CVSSSAGNTIYF.

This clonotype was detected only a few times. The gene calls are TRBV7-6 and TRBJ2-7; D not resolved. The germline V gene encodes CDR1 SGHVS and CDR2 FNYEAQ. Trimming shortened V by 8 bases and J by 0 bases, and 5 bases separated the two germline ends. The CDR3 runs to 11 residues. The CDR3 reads CASAASYEQYF. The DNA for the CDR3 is TGTGCCAGCGCCGCCTCCTACGAGCAGTACTTC.

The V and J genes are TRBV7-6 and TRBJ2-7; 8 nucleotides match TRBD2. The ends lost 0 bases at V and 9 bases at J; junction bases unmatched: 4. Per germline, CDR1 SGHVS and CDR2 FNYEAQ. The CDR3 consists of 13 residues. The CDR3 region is CASSLAPGGGQYF. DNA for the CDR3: TGTGCCAGCAGCTTAGCCCCGGGGGGGGGGCAGTACTTC.

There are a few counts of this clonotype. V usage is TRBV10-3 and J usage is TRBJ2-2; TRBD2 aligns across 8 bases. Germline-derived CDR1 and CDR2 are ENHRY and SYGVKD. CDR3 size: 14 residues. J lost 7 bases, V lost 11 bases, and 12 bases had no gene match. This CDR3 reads CASGLDGIGGELFF. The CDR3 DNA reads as TGTGCCTCGGGACTAGACGGTATTGGCGGGGAGCTGTTTTTT.

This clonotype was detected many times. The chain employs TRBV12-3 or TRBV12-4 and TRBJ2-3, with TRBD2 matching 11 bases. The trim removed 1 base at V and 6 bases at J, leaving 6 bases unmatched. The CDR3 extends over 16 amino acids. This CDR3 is CASSLELAGVGDTQYF. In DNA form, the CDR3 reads TGTGCCAGCAGTTTAGAACTAGCGGGAGTAGGGGATACGCAGTATTTT.

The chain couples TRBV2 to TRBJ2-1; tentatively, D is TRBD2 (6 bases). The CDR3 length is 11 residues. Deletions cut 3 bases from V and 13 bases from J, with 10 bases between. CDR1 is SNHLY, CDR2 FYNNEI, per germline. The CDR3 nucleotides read TGTGCCAGCAGTGATCCGGGACTCCAGTTCTTC. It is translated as CASSDPGLQFF.